This T cell receptor beta chain was observed in a study of CXCR3-negative and CXCR3-positive naive CD8 T cells. Study-level findings and limits: The study found CXCR3 expression partially decreased after cryopreservation and ran most assays on fresh PBMCs. CXCR3-positive naive cells carried more hydrophobic TRB CDR3s than CXCR3-negative naive cells did. With surface CD5 comparable between naive subsets, TCR strength was estimated using properties derived from the TRB CDR3. Memory, not naive, CXCR3-negative and CXCR3-positive cells differed in TRBV-TRBJ usage.

Every CD8+ T cell subset underwent triplicate sorting at under 350,000 cells apiece. This CDR3 region has 17 residues. For this clonotype: The antigen remains undetermined.

5' RACE with UMI labels generated the TRB cDNA libraries. TCRdb derives one entry per CDR3 protein from the 5' RACE reads, leaving out DNA. This sample's table has about 130,000 distinct CDR3 sequences. The sample was naive CXCR3+ CD8+ T cells from blood. Subset meaning: CD45RO-CCR7+CD27+CD95- naive CD8+ T cells expressing CXCR3 (TNR3+). The J gene is TRBJ1-4, the V gene TRBV12-3 or TRBV12-4; TCRdb designates TRBD1, a call that cannot be tested without DNA. The source is a human donor in good health. Some clones in this sample may be carry-over from other donors' samples. The CDR3 here is CASSSTPGEADNEKLFF.